What follows describes a single T cell receptor (beta chain). Its antigen remains unidentified. This sample stems from a study of T cell responses to AZD1222 COVID-19 vaccine. Sequenced by immunoSEQ multiplex PCR; TCRdb stores in-frame clones only, minus some. The data contain under 200,000 clones, 94% of them singletons. This CDR3 region has 15 residues. After removal of 8 bases from V and 6 bases from J, the junction contained 15 bases not matched to a gene. Germline values: CDR1 MNHEY, CDR2 SVGAGI. Whole-study results and caveats: In a largely white British group with more females than males, clonal diversity was possibly underestimated.

This TCR came from an adult in good health. The sequenced sample was peripheral blood, obtained on day 0 of AZD1222 vaccination. The genes are TRBV6-5 and TRBJ2-7; 8 bases map to TRBD1. This chain's CDR3 is CASLYSGRGLGEQYF. The DNA for the CDR3 is TGTGCCAGCCTCTATTCGGGCAGGGGGCTCGGCGAGCAGTACTTC.